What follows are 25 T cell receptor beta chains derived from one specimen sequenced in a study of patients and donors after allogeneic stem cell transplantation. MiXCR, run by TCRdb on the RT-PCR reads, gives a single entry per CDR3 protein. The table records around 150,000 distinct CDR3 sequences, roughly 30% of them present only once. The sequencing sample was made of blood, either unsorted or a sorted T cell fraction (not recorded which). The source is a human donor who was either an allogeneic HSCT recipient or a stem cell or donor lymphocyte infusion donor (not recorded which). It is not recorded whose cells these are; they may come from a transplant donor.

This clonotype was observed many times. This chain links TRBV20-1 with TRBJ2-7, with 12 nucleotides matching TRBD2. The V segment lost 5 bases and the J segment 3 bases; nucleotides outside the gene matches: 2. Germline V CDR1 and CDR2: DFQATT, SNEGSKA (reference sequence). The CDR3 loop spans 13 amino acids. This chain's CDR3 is CSAPTSGSYEQYF. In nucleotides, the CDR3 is TGCAGTGCTCCGACTAGCGGGAGCTACGAGCAGTACTTC.

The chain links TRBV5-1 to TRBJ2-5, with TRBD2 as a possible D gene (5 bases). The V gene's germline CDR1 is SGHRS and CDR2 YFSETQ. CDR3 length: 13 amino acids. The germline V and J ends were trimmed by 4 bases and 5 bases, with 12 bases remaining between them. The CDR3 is CASSRGGTETQYF. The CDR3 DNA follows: TGCGCCAGCAGCCGAGGAGGCACTGAGACCCAGTACTTC.

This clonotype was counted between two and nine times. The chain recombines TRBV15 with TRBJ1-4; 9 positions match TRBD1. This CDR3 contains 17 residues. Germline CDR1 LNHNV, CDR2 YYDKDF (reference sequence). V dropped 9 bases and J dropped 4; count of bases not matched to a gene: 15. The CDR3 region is CATKSHSRGQGNEKLFF. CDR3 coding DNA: TGTGCCACGAAGTCCCACAGTAGGGGACAGGGTAATGAAAAACTGTTTTTT. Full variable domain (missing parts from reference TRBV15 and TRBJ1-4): DAMVIQNPRYQVTQFGKPVTLSCSQTLNHNVMYWYQQKSSQAPKLLFHYYDKDFNNEADTPDNFQSRRPNTSFCFLDIRSPGLGDTAMYLCATKSHSRGQGNEKLFFGSGTQLSVL.

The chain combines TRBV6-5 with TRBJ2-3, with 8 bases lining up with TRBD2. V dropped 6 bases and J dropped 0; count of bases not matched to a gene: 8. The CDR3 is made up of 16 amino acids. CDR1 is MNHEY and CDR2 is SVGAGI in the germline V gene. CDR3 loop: CASRERERESTDTQYF. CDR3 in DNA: TGTGCCAGCAGGGAAAGGGAGCGGGAGAGCACAGATACGCAGTATTTT.

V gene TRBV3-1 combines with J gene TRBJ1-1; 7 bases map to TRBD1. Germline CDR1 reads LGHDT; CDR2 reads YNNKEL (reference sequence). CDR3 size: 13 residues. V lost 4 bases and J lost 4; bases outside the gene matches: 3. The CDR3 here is CASSPGGATEAFF. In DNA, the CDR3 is TGTGCCAGCAGCCCAGGGGGGGCCACTGAAGCTTTCTTT.

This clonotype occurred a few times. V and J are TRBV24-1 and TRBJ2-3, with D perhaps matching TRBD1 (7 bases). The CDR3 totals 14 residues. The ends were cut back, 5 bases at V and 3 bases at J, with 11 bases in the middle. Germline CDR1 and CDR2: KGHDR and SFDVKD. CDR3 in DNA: TGTGCCACCAGTGCGACAGGGAGGACAGATACGCAGTATTTT. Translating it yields CATSATGRTDTQYF.

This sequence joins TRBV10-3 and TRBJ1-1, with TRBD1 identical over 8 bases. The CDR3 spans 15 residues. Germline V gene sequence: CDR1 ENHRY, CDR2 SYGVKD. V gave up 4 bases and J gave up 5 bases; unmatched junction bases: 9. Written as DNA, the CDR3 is TGTGCCATCAGTGGGACAGGGTCGGTAAGGACTGAAGCTTTCTTT. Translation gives CAISGTGSVRTEAFF.

The CDR3 loop reads CASSHLQGRDRQETQYF. CDR3 nucleotides: TGTGCCAGCAGTCACCTCCAAGGACGGGACAGACAAGAGACCCAGTACTTC. The genes are TRBV27 and TRBJ2-5; 7 nucleotides match TRBD1. This CDR3 is 17 amino acids long. V lost 5 bases and J lost 2; bases outside the gene matches: 14. The germline V gene has CDR1 MNHEY and CDR2 SMNVEV (reference sequence).

In DNA form, the CDR3 reads TGTGCCAGCTCACCAAGGGGGTTTTCCTACGAGCAGTACTTC. This encodes CASSPRGFSYEQYF. The J gene is TRBJ2-7, the V gene TRBV18, with D possibly TRBD1 on 6 matching bases. With 2 bases removed from V and 1 base from J, the gap between germline ends came to 9 bases. Germline lookup yields CDR1 KGHSH and CDR2 LQKENI. This CDR3 is 14 amino acids long. Variable domain in full (rest from reference TRBV18 and TRBJ2-7): NAGVMQNPRHLVRRRGQEARLRCSPMKGHSHVYWYRQLPEEGLKFMVYLQKENIIDESGMPKERFSAEFPKEGPSILRIQQVVRGDSAAYFCASSPRGFSYEQYFGPGTRLTVT.

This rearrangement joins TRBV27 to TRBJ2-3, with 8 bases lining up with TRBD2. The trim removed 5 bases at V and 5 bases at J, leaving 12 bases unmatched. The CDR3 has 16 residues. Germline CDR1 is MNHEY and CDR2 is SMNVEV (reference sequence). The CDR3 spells CASSPRASRGGDTQYF. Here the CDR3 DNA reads TGTGCCAGCAGTCCCAGGGCTAGCCGGGGGGGAGATACGCAGTATTTT.

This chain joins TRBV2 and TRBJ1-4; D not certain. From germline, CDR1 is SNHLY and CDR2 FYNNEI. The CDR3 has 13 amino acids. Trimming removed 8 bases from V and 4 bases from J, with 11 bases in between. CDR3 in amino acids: CASVWSSNEKLFF. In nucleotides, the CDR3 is TGTGCCAGCGTATGGAGTAGTAATGAAAAACTGTTTTTT.

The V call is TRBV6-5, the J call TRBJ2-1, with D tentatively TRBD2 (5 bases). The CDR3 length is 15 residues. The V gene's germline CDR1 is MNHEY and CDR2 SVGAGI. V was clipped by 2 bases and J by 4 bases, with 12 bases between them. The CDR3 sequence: CASSYRGWGYNEQFF. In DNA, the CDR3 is TGTGCCAGCAGTTACCGAGGGTGGGGATACAATGAGCAGTTCTTC.

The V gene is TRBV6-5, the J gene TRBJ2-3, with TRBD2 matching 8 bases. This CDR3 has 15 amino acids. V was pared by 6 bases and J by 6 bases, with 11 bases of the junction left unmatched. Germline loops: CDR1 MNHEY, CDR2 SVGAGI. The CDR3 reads CASRGLAGSGDTQYF. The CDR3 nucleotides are TGTGCCAGCAGAGGCCTAGCGGGTAGCGGTGATACGCAGTATTTT.

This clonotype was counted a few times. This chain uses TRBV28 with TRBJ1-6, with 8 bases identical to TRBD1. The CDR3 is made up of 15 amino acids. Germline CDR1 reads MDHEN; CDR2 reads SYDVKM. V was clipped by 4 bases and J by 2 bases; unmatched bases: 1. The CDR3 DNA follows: TGTGCCAGCAGTTCGGACAGGGCCTATAATTCACCCCTCCACTTT. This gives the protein CASSSDRAYNSPLHF.

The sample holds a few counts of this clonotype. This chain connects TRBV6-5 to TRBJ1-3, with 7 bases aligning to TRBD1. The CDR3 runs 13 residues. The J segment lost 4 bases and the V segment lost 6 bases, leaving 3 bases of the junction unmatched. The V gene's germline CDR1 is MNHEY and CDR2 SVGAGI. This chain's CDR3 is CASSATGGNTIYF. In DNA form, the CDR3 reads TGTGCCAGCAGCGCGACAGGGGGAAACACCATATATTTT.

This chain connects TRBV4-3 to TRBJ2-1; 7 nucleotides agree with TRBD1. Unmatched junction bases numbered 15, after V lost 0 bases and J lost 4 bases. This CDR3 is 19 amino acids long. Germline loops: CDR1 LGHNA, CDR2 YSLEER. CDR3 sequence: CASSQDGGLTGVGYNEQFF. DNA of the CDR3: TGCGCCAGCAGCCAAGATGGGGGCCTCACAGGGGTAGGGTACAATGAGCAGTTCTTC.

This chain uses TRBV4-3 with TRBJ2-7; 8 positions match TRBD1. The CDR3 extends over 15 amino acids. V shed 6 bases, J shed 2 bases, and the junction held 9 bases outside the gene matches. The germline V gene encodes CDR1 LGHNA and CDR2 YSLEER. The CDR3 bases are TGCGCCAGCAGTCACTATCAGGGGGCGGCCTACGAGCAGTACTTC. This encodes CASSHYQGAAYEQYF.

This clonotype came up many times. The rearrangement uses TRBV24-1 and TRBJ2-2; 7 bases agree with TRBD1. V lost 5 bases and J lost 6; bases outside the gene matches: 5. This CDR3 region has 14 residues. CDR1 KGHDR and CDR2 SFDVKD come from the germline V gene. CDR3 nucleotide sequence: TGTGCCACCAGTGCCGCGACAGGGCCCGGGGAGCTGTTTTTT. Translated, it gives CATSAATGPGELFF.

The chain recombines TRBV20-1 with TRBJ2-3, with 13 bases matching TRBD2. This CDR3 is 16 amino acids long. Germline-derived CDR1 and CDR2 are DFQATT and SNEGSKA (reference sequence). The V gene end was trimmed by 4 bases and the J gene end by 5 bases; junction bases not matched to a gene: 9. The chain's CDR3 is CSAILLRLAGGDTQYF. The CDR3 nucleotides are TGCAGTGCTATACTTCTTAGACTAGCGGGAGGAGATACGCAGTATTTT.

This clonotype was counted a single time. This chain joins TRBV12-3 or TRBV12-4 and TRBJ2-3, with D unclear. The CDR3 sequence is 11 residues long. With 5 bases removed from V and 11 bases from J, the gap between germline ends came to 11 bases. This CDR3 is CASSSSLGQYF. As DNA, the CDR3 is TGTGCCAGCAGTAGCTCCCTTGGGCAGTATTTT.

The CDR3 spells CSASPGGIEKLFF. CDR3 bases: TGCAGTGCTTCGCCAGGGGGCATTGAAAAACTGTTTTTT. The chain is built from TRBV20-1 and TRBJ1-4, with 8 nucleotides matching TRBD1. CDR1 DFQATT and CDR2 SNEGSKA come from the germline V gene (reference sequence). Losses at the gene ends were 5 bases for V and 7 bases for J; bases not matched to a gene: 6. The CDR3 covers 13 residues.

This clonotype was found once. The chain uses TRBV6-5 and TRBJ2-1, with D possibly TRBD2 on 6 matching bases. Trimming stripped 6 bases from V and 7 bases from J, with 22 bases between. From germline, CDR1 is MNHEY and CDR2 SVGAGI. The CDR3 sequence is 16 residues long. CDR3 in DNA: TGTGCCAGCAGCCTTCAGCCGGGACTTTCCCCTAATGAGCAGTTCTTC. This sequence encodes CASSLQPGLSPNEQFF.

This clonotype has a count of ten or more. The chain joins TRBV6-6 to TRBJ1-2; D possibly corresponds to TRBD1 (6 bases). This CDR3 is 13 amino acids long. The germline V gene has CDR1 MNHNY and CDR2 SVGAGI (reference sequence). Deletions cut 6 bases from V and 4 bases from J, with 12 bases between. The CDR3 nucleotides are TGTGCCAGCAGCCCTTACAGGGTCTATGGCTACACCTTC. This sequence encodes CASSPYRVYGYTF.

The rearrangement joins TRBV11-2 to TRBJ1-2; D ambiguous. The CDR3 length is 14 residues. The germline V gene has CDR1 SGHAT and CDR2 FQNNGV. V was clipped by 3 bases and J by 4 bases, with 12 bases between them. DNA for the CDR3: TGTGCCAGCAGCTTCGACGGTCAAGGCTATGGCTACACCTTC. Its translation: CASSFDGQGYGYTF.

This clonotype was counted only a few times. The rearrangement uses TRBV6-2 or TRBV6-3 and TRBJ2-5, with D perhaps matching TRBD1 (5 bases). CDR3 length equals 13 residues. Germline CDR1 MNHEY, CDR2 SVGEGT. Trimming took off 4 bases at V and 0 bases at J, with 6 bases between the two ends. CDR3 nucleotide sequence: TGTGCCAGCAGTTCAGGGTACCAAGAGACCCAGTACTTC. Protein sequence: CASSSGYQETQYF.